This is a list of T cell receptor beta chains from one sample in a study of cytomegalovirus exposure and HLA in healthy donors. Method: immunoSEQ multiplex PCR; TCRdb's copy keeps in-frame clones and lacks some. The data show roughly 99,000 clones, around three quarters seen once. The sequenced sample consisted of PBMCs. The origin of the receptors is a man in his sixties in good health and CMV-seropositive. Each CDR3 is given without its conserved first and last residue. Each record gives: CDR3 protein, J gene, V gene.

cdr3_aa: ASSLGLAGGSPYEQY; j_call: TRBJ2-7; v_call: TRBV5-4
cdr3_aa: ASSQDGDSSGANVLT; j_call: TRBJ2-6; v_call: TRBV4-3
cdr3_aa: ASSPPGLHEQY; j_call: TRBJ2-7; v_call: TRBV18
cdr3_aa: ASSLRQFNEAF; j_call: TRBJ1-1; v_call: TRBV11-1
cdr3_aa: ASSLAHLALPSTDTQY; j_call: TRBJ2-3; v_call: TRBV11-2
cdr3_aa: ASSWTSGEETQY; j_call: TRBJ2-5; v_call: TRBV6-5
cdr3_aa: ASSSNPGGIGEQY; j_call: TRBJ2-7; v_call: TRBV27
cdr3_aa: SVGQGLTNEKLF; j_call: TRBJ1-4; v_call: TRBV29-1
cdr3_aa: ASSHMPLLLAGGLIDLNEQF; j_call: TRBJ2-1; v_call: TRBV4-2
cdr3_aa: ASSLGRDTSNQPQH; j_call: TRBJ1-5; v_call: TRBV27
cdr3_aa: ASTGTGRQFETQY; j_call: TRBJ2-5; v_call: TRBV21-1
cdr3_aa: AIRGAGGRDTGELF; j_call: TRBJ2-2; v_call: TRBV10-3
cdr3_aa: ASSQRHGATYEQY; j_call: TRBJ2-7; v_call: TRBV19
cdr3_aa: ASSQGESRLEQF; j_call: TRBJ2-1; v_call: TRBV4-1
cdr3_aa: ASSPFNRDYEQY; j_call: TRBJ2-7; v_call: TRBV4-1
cdr3_aa: ASSWGQLGTEAF; j_call: TRBJ1-1; v_call: TRBV7-9
cdr3_aa: ASSVGGTGPFSYEQY; j_call: TRBJ2-7; v_call: TRBV9
cdr3_aa: ASSLGLAGGRGTDTQY; j_call: TRBJ2-3; v_call: TRBV19
cdr3_aa: ASSPPGVENEQF; j_call: TRBJ2-1; v_call: TRBV7-6
cdr3_aa: ASSIDLSGDCR; j_call: TRBJ2-7; v_call: TRBV19
cdr3_aa: ASSRTGTGTNEQY; j_call: TRBJ2-7; v_call: TRBV27
cdr3_aa: ASSFLQETQY; j_call: TRBJ2-5; v_call: TRBV27
cdr3_aa: ASSPRGSIGAAYNEQF; j_call: TRBJ2-1; v_call: TRBV11-1
cdr3_aa: ASSDRLNTEAL; j_call: TRBJ1-1; v_call: TRBV7-9
cdr3_aa: ASSYSADTYEQY; j_call: TRBJ2-7; v_call: TRBV6-6